The 6 T cell receptor beta chains in this list originate from one sample, sequenced in a study of beta chain features in type 1 diabetes. The isolated RNA, all of it, was reverse transcribed, so expressed TCRB transcripts were what got sequenced. The repertoire was sequenced with immunoSEQ multiplex PCR; TCRdb's copy has only in-frame clones and lacks some. The data show 810,000 or so clones, about a sixth seen once. The sample consisted of naive CD4+ T cells from blood. Receptors were obtained from a young woman in good health.

This clone was observed a few times. This chain uses TRBV7-2 with TRBJ2-6; 9 bases map to TRBD1. After removal of 5 bases from V and 9 bases from J, the junction contained 14 bases not matched to a gene. This CDR3 has 17 residues. Per the germline V gene, CDR1 is SGHTA and CDR2 is FQGNSA. In DNA, the CDR3 is TGTGCCAGCAGCCCCGTTGGACAGGGGTGGACGATCAACGTCCTGACTTTC. It encodes CASSPVGQGWTINVLTF. Full variable domain (outside the CDR3, taken from reference TRBV7-2 and TRBJ2-6): GAGVSQSPSNKVTEKGKDVELRCDPISGHTALYWYRQSLGQGLEFLIYFQGNSAPDKSGLPSDRFSAERTGGSVSTLTIQRTQQEDSAVYLCASSPVGQGWTINVLTFGAGSRLTVL.

This clone appeared a few times. J is TRBJ1-1 and V is TRBV18, with D unresolved. Per germline, CDR1 KGHSH and CDR2 LQKENI. This CDR3 is built from 14 residues. V shed 1 base and J shed 4 bases, with 10 bases lying between them. CDR3: CASSPRPEVTEAFF. The CDR3 coding sequence is TGTGCCAGCTCACCACGCCCCGAGGTCACTGAAGCTTTCTTT.

This clone was recorded at least ten times. The J gene is TRBJ2-7, the V gene TRBV21-1. TRBV21-1 is flagged as a pseudogene. The length of the CDR3 is 12 residues. The CDR3 protein is CASSKGVYEQYF. DNA of the CDR3: TGTGCCAGCAGCAAAGGGGTCTACGAGCAGTACTTC.

This clone was observed a few times. The chain has TRBV6-5 and TRBJ1-3; unclear D gene. Germline CDR1 is MNHEY and CDR2 is SVGAGI. This CDR3 contains 16 residues. V lost 0 bases to trimming and J lost 0 bases, with 9 bases between them. CDR3 in amino acids: CASSYSVKLSGNTIYF. As DNA, the CDR3 is TGTGCCAGCAGTTACTCCGTTAAGCTCTCTGGAAACACCATATATTTT.

The sample holds a few counts of this clone. V usage is TRBV6-1 and J usage is TRBJ2-7, with D perhaps being TRBD1 or TRBD2 (5 bases each). Germline V gene data show CDR1 as MNHNS and CDR2 as SASEGT. Between the trimmed V and J ends, which lost 0 bases and 6 bases, there was a span of 6 bases. The CDR3 length is 12 residues. CDR3 amino acids: CASSEAGGEQYF. CDR3 in DNA: TGTGCCAGCAGTGAAGCTGGGGGCGAGCAGTACTTC.

This clone was detected only a few times. The chain is built from TRBV2 and TRBJ2-3; D not certain. Germline V gene lookup returns CDR1 SNHLY and CDR2 FYNNEI. This CDR3 region has 15 residues. The ends were cut back, 10 bases at V and 0 bases at J, with 17 bases in the middle. CDR3 region: CATEEPGPSTDTQYF. The CDR3, as DNA: TGTGCCACCGAGGAACCGGGCCCTAGCACAGATACGCAGTATTTT.